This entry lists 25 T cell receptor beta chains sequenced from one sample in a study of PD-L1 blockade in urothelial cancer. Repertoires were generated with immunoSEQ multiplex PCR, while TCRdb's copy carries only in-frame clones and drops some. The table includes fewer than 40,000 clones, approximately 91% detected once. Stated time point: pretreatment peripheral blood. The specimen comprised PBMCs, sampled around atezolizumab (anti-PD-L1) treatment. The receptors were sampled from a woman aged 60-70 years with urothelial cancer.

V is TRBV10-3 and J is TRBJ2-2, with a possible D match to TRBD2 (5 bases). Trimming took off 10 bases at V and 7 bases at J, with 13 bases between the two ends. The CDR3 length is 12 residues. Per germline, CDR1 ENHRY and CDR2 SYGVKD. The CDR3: CATWQGLGELFF. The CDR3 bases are TGTGCCACCTGGCAAGGACTCGGGGAGCTGTTTTTT.

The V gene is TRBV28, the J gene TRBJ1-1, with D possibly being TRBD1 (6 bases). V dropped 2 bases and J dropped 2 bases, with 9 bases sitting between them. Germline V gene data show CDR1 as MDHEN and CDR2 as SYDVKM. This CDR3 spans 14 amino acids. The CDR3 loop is CASSLQQGNTEAFF. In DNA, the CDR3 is TGTGCCAGCAGTTTACAACAGGGAAACACTGAAGCTTTCTTT.

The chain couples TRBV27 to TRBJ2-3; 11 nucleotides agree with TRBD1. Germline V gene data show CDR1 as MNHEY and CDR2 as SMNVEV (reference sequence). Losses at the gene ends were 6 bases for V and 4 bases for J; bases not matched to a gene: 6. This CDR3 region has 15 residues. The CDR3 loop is CASSLSGQGADTQYF. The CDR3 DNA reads TGTGCCAGCAGCCTGTCGGGACAGGGGGCAGATACGCAGTATTTT.

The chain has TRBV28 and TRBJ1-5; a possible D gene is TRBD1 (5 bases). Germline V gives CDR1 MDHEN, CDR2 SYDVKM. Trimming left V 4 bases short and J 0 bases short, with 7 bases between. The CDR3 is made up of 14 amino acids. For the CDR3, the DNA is TGTGCCAGCAGTTCGGGGGGTAGCAATCAGCCCCAGCATTTT. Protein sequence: CASSSGGSNQPQHF. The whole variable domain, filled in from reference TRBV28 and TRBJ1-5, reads DVKVTQSSRYLVKRTGEKVFLECVQDMDHENMFWYRQDPGLGLRLIYFSYDVKMKEKGDIPEGYSVSREKKERFSLILESASTNQTSMYLCASSSGGSNQPQHFGDGTRLSIL.

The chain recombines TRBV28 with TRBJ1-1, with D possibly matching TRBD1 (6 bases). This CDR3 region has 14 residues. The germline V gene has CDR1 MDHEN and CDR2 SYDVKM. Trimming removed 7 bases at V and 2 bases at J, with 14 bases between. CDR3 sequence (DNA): TGTGCCAGCACCCTAAGGGGGGGAAACACTGAAGCTTTCTTT. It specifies CASTLRGGNTEAFF.

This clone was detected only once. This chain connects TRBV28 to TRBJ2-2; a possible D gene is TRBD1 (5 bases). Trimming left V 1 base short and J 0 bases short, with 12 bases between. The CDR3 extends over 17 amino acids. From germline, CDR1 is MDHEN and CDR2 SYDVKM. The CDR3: CASSLLGQGPNTGELFF. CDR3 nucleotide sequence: TGTGCCAGCAGTTTATTGGGGCAGGGCCCGAACACCGGGGAGCTGTTTTTT.

CDR3 coding DNA: TGCGCCAGCAGCGCAGAACTAGCGGGATCTGACGAGCAGTACTTC. Amino acid sequence: CASSAELAGSDEQYF. The rearrangement joins TRBV4-3 to TRBJ2-7; 10 positions agree with TRBD2. CDR1 LGHNA and CDR2 YSLEER come from the germline V gene. CDR3 size: 15 residues. The ends lost 5 bases at V and 5 bases at J; junction bases unmatched: 9.

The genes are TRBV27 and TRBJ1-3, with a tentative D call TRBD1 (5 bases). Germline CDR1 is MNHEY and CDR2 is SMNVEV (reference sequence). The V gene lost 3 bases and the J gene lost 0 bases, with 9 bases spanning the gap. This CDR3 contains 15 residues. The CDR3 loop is CASSLTASSGNTIYF. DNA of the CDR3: TGTGCCAGCAGTTTGACAGCGAGCTCTGGAAACACCATATATTTT.

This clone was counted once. The DNA of the CDR3 is TGTGCCAGCAGCCCTGTGGGCAGGGACCAAGAGACCCAGTACTTC. This encodes CASSPVGRDQETQYF. The rearrangement joins TRBV5-4 to TRBJ2-5; tentatively, D is TRBD1 (5 bases). CDR1 SGHNT and CDR2 YYREEE come from the germline V gene (reference sequence). The CDR3 has 15 amino acids. V was shortened by 4 bases and J by 0 bases, with 13 bases between the two germline ends. Full variable domain (rest looked up from reference TRBV5-4 and TRBJ2-5): ETGVTQSPTHLIKTRGQQVTLRCSSQSGHNTVSWYQQALGQGPQFIFQYYREEENGRGNFPPRFSGLQFPNYSSELNVNALELDDSALYLCASSPVGRDQETQYFGPGTRLLVL.

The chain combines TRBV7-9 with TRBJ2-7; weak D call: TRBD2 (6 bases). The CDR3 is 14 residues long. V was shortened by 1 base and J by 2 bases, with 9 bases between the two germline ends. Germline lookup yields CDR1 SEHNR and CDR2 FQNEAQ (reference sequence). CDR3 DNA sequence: TGTGCCAGCAGCTTAGTAGGCGGGACCTACGAGCAGTACTTC. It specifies CASSLVGGTYEQYF.

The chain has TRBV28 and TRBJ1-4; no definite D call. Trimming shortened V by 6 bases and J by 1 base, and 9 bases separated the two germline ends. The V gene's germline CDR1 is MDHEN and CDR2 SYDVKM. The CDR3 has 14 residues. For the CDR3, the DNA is TGTGCCAGCAGGAGTCCCGGAACTAATGAAAAACTGTTTTTT. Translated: CASRSPGTNEKLFF.

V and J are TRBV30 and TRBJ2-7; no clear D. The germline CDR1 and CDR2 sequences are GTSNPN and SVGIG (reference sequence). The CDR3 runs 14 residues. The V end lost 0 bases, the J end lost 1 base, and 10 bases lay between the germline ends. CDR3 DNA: TGTGCCTGGAGTGTACGAGGATTTTCCTACGAGCAGTACTTC. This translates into CAWSVRGFSYEQYF.

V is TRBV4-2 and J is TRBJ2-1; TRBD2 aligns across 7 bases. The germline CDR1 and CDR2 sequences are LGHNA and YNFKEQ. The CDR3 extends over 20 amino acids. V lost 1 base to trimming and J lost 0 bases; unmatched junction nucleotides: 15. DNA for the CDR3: TGTGCCAGCAGCCAAGCCTCGAGCGGGACTTTTGGAGGCTCCTACAATGAGCAGTTCTTC. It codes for CASSQASSGTFGGSYNEQFF.

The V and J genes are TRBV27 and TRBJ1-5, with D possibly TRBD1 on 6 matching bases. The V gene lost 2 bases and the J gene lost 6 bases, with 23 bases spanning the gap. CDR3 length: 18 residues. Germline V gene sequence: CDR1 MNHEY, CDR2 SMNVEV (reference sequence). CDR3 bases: TGTGCCAGCAGTTTAGGGGGCCCCTCAGGGGAGGGTAGTCAGCCCCAGCATTTT. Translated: CASSLGGPSGEGSQPQHF.

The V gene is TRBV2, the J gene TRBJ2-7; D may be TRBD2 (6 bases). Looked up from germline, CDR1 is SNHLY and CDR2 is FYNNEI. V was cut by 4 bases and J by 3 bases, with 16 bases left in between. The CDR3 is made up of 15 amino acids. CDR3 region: CASSVEGISVYEQYF. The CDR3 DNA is TGTGCCAGCAGTGTGGAGGGGATCTCTGTCTACGAGCAGTACTTC.

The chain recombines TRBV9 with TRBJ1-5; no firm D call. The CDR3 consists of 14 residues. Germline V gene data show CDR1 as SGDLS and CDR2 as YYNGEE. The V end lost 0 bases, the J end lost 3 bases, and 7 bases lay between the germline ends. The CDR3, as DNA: TGTGCCAGCAGCGTAGGTCCGGTCAATCAGCCCCAGCATTTT. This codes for CASSVGPVNQPQHF.

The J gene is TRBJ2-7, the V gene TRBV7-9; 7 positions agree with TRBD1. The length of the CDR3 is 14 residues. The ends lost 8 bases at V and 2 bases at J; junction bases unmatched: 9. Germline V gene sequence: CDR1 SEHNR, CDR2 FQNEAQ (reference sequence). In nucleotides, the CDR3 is TGTGCCAGCGGATTACAGGGGCCCCCCTACGAGCAGTACTTC. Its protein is CASGLQGPPYEQYF.

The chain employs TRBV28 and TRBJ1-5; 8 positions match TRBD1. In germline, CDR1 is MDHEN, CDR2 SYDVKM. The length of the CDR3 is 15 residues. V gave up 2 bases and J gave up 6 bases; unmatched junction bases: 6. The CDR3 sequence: CASSLIRGPAQPQHF. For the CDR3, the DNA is TGTGCCAGCAGTTTAATCAGGGGGCCTGCTCAGCCCCAGCATTTT.

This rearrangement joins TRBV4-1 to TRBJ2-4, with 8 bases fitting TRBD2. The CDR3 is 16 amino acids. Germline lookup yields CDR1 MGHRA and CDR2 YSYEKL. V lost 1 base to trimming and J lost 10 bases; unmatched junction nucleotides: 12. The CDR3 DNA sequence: TGCGCCAGCAGCCAAGCACTAGCGGTCAACGGGGGGATTCAGTACTTC. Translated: CASSQALAVNGGIQYF.

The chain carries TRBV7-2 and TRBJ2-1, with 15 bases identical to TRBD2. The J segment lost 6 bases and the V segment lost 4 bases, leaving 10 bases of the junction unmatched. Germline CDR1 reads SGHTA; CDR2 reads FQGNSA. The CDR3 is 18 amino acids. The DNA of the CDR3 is TGTGCCAGCAGCTCCCACGGGACTAGCGGGAGGCGGGGCAATGAGCAGTTCTTC. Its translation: CASSSHGTSGRRGNEQFF. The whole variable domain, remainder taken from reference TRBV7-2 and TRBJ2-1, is GAGVSQSPSNKVTEKGKDVELRCDPISGHTALYWYRQSLGQGLEFLIYFQGNSAPDKSGLPSDRFSAERTGGSVSTLTIQRTQQEDSAVYLCASSSHGTSGRRGNEQFFGPGTRLTVL.

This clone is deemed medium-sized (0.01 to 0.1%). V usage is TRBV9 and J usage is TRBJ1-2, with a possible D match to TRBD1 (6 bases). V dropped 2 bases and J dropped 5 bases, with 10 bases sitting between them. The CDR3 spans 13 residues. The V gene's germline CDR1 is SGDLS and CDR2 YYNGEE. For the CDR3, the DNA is TGTGCCAGCAGCGTGAGACAGGCATATGGCTACACCTTC. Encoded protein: CASSVRQAYGYTF.

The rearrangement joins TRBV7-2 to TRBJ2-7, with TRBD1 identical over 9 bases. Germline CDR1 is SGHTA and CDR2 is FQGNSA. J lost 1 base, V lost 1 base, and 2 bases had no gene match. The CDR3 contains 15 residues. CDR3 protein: CASSLDGTGSYEQYF. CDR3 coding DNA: TGTGCCAGCAGCTTAGACGGGACAGGGTCCTACGAGCAGTACTTC.

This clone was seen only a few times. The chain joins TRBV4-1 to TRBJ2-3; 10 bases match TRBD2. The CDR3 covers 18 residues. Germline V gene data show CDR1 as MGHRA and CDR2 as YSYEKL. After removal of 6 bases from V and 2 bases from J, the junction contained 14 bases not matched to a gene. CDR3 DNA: TGCGCCAGCAGTCGCCAATTAAGAGCGGGAGGGTACACAGATACGCAGTATTTT. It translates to CASSRQLRAGGYTDTQYF.

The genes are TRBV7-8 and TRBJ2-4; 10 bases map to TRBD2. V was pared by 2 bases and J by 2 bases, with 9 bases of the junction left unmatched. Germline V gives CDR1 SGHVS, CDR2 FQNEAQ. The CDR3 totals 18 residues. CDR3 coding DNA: TGTGCCAGCAGCTTAATGCGTCTAGCGGGAGTTACCAAAAACATTCAGTACTTC. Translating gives CASSLMRLAGVTKNIQYF.

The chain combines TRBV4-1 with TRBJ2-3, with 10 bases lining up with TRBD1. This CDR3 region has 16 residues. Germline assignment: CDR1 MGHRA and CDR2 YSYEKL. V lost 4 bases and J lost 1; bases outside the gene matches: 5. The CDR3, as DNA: TGCGCCAGCAGCCTAGCGGGGACAGGGGGCACAGATACGCAGTATTTT. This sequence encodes CASSLAGTGGTDTQYF.